This T cell receptor (beta chain) originates from a study of OX40 agonist ivuxolimab in advanced cancers. About the study: Treatment of patients was with ivuxolimab, an agonistic anti-OX40 (CD134) antibody.

Study-wide findings and caveats: CD4+ T cells averaged fewer expanded clones than CD8+ T cells. Clonal expansion was seen in CD4+ and CD8+ blood T cells by week 6 at 0.1 to 3.0 mg/kg.

The protocol was immunoSEQ multiplex PCR, while the TCRdb copy is restricted to in-frame clones and leaves out a portion. The sample records about 89,000 clones, over 75% being singletons. Germline CDR1 SGHNT, CDR2 YYREEE (reference sequence). The V and J ends lost 3 bases and 1 base respectively, with 13 bases between them. CDR3 length: 15 residues. Regarding this clone: Its antigen is still unknown.

The receptor comes from an adult with an advanced solid tumor such as melanoma, head and neck, liver or kidney cancer. V is TRBV5-4 and J is TRBJ1-1, with a tentative D call TRBD1 (5 bases). The sample was CD4+ or CD8+ T cells sorted from blood, taken in a trial of the OX40 agonist ivuxolimab. CDR3 coding DNA: TGTGCCAGCAGCTCCCCTTGGGGCGCGAACACTGAAGCTTTCTTT. This translates into CASSSPWGANTEAFF. Complete variable domain (other parts from reference TRBV5-4 and TRBJ1-1): ETGVTQSPTHLIKTRGQQVTLRCSSQSGHNTVSWYQQALGQGPQFIFQYYREEENGRGNFPPRFSGLQFPNYSSELNVNALELDDSALYLCASSSPWGANTEAFFGQGTRLTVV.